The 18 T cell receptor beta chains reported below all come from one sample, sequenced in a study of cytomegalovirus exposure and HLA in healthy donors. Vbeta (60) and Jbeta (13) primers were used in the PCR. Sequenced by immunoSEQ multiplex PCR; TCRdb stores in-frame clones only, minus some. This repertoire shows 90,000 to 100,000 clones, approximately 9% found once; its top ten account for 4.5% to 6%. The sample consisted of PBMCs. Receptor source: a man in his forties or fifties in good health and CMV-seropositive.

The rearrangement joins TRBV11-2 to TRBJ1-2, with 9 bases lining up with TRBD1. CDR1 is SGHAT and CDR2 is FQNNGV in the germline V gene. Trimming took 6 bases from V and 4 from J; bases not matched to a gene: 12. The CDR3 has 16 residues. DNA of the CDR3: TGTGCCAGCAGTCGTCAACGCTGGGACAGGGTCTATGGCTACACCTTC. Translating it yields CASSRQRWDRVYGYTF.

V and J are TRBV5-1 and TRBJ2-5; TRBD1 is a possible D gene (6 bases). The CDR3 contains 13 residues. Germline loops: CDR1 SGHRS, CDR2 YFSETQ. Trimming took 1 base from V and 5 from J, leaving 9 bases between them. CDR3: CASSLTGWETQYF. The CDR3 nucleotides read TGCGCCAGCAGCTTGACAGGGTGGGAGACCCAGTACTTC.

The genes are TRBV27 and TRBJ2-2; 8 bases agree with TRBD2. CDR3 length: 15 amino acids. The germline V gene has CDR1 MNHEY and CDR2 SMNVEV (reference sequence). With 7 bases clipped from V and 6 bases from J, the junction kept 10 bases outside the gene matches. CDR3 sequence (DNA): TGTGCCAGCACCGTAGGGCTAGCGGGCTCCGGGGAGCTGTTTTTT. Its protein product is CASTVGLAGSGELFF.

The chain is built from TRBV6-1 and TRBJ2-1; 7 positions agree with TRBD2. The CDR3 contains 14 residues. Per the germline V gene, CDR1 is MNHNS and CDR2 is SASEGT. The trim removed 7 bases at V and 9 bases at J, leaving 12 bases unmatched. The CDR3 coding sequence is TGTGCCAGCATCGAACTAGCGCCCAAGAGTGAGCAGTTCTTC. It specifies CASIELAPKSEQFF.

This clone was observed a handful of times. The chain has TRBV15 and TRBJ2-5; tentatively, D is TRBD1 (6 bases). This CDR3 has 14 amino acids. Germline assignment: CDR1 LNHNV and CDR2 YYDKDF (reference sequence). V lost 9 bases and J 4 bases, leaving 18 bases between the germline ends. Here the CDR3 reads CATSAGDLRETQYF. The CDR3 DNA reads TGTGCCACGAGTGCAGGGGACCTTCGAGAGACCCAGTACTTC. Full variable domain (outside the CDR3, taken from reference TRBV15 and TRBJ2-5): DAMVIQNPRYQVTQFGKPVTLSCSQTLNHNVMYWYQQKSSQAPKLLFHYYDKDFNNEADTPDNFQSRRPNTSFCFLDIRSPGLGDTAMYLCATSAGDLRETQYFGPGTRLLVL.

This chain uses TRBV10-3 with TRBJ2-1; 15 nucleotides match TRBD2. The CDR3 loop spans 19 amino acids. Germline CDR1 reads ENHRY; CDR2 reads SYGVKD. The V and J ends lost 5 bases and 7 bases, in that order; junction bases with no gene match: 15. CDR3 residues: CAISSKITGTSGRLNEQFF. CDR3 coding DNA: TGTGCCATCAGTTCAAAAATTACTGGGACTAGCGGGAGGTTAAATGAGCAGTTCTTC.

The chain has TRBV6-1 and TRBJ1-5; D remains ambiguous. CDR3 length: 15 residues. Germline CDR1 and CDR2: MNHNS and SASEGT. Trimming took off 7 bases at V and 0 bases at J, with 13 bases between the two ends. This CDR3 is CASIVTENSNQPQHF. The DNA of the CDR3 is TGTGCCAGCATTGTAACTGAGAATAGCAATCAGCCCCAGCATTTT.

This clone was seen only a few times. The chain uses TRBV18 and TRBJ2-7; a possible D gene is TRBD1 (5 bases). V lost 4 bases and J lost 0, with 16 bases in between. The CDR3 is 16 amino acids. Germline V gives CDR1 KGHSH, CDR2 LQKENI. In DNA form, the CDR3 reads TGTGCCAGCTCACAAACCTTAGCTGACAGCTCCTACGAGCAGTACTTC. Translated, it gives CASSQTLADSSYEQYF.

The V gene is TRBV19, the J gene TRBJ1-6; D is unresolved. CDR3 length: 15 amino acids. Germline values: CDR1 LNHDA, CDR2 SQIVND (reference sequence). Trimming took 3 bases from V and 5 from J, leaving 11 bases between them. The DNA for the CDR3 is TGTGCCAGTAGTATCAGAAAGCGCGATAATTCACCCCTCCACTTT. This encodes CASSIRKRDNSPLHF. The full variable domain, with the rest looked up from reference TRBV19 and TRBJ1-6, is DGGITQSPKYLFRKEGQNVTLSCEQNLNHDAMYWYRQDPGQGLRLIYYSQIVNDFQKGDIAEGYSVSREKKESFPLTVTSAQKNPTAFYLCASSIRKRDNSPLHFGNGTRLTVT.

In its sample, this clone was seen a few times. V gene TRBV11-3 combines with J gene TRBJ2-1; 12 bases agree with TRBD2. V trimming: 5 bases; J trimming: 4 bases; junction bases outside the gene matches: 0. This CDR3 is 14 amino acids long. Germline V gene data show CDR1 as SGHNT and CDR2 as YENEEA. The CDR3 DNA sequence: TGTGCCAGCAGCCTAGCGGGAGGGTACAATGAGCAGTTCTTC. It is translated as CASSLAGGYNEQFF. The full variable domain, in which reference TRBV11-3 and TRBJ2-1 provide the parts outside the CDR3, is EAGVVQSPRYKIIEKKQPVAFWCNPISGHNTLYWYLQNLGQGPELLIRYENEEAVDDSQLPKDRFSAERLKGVDSTLKIQPAELGDSAVYLCASSLAGGYNEQFFGPGTRLTVL.

This clone has a handful of counts. The rearrangement links TRBV19 to TRBJ1-5, with D hard to call. Germline values: CDR1 LNHDA, CDR2 SQIVND (reference sequence). Trimming removed 5 bases from V and 4 bases from J, with 12 bases in between. The CDR3 is 14 amino acids. This CDR3 reads CASSPIPGNQPQHF. The CDR3 bases are TGTGCCAGTAGTCCCATTCCGGGGAATCAGCCCCAGCATTTT.

This chain joins TRBV6-1 and TRBJ1-1; 9 nucleotides align to TRBD1. The CDR3 has 17 residues. J lost 3 bases, V lost 4 bases, and 12 bases had no gene match. Germline CDR1 is MNHNS and CDR2 is SASEGT. The CDR3 is CASSAIGTGRGHTEAFF. The CDR3 DNA follows: TGTGCCAGCAGTGCGATAGGGACAGGGAGAGGGCACACTGAAGCTTTCTTT.

The chain has TRBV28 and TRBJ2-5; 10 positions match TRBD2. Germline values: CDR1 MDHEN, CDR2 SYDVKM. J was trimmed by 6 bases and V by 10 bases; bases with no gene match: 5. This CDR3 spans 12 amino acids. The CDR3 DNA is TGTGCCACGACTAGCGGGCCTAAGACCCAGTACTTC. It yields the protein CATTSGPKTQYF.

The chain's CDR3 is CASSLAPGTALNEQFF. The CDR3 DNA reads TGTGCCAGCAGCTTAGCGCCCGGGACAGCACTCAATGAGCAGTTCTTC. The gene calls are TRBV11-2 and TRBJ2-1, with 7 bases aligning to TRBD1. CDR3 length: 16 residues. Germline V lookup: CDR1 SGHAT, CDR2 FQNNGV. After removal of 1 base from V and 6 bases from J, the junction contained 9 bases not matched to a gene.

This clone has just a few counts. The chain combines TRBV7-8 with TRBJ2-5; D is possibly TRBD2 (5 bases). Trimming removed 1 base from V and 4 bases from J, with 13 bases in between. Germline CDR1 and CDR2: SGHVS and FQNEAQ. This CDR3 contains 15 residues. The CDR3 DNA sequence: TGTGCCAGCAGCTTAGGGGTCGGGGTTCGAGAGACCCAGTACTTC. This gives the protein CASSLGVGVRETQYF.

This clone has a handful of counts. This chain links TRBV19 with TRBJ1-4; D is ambiguous. Germline V gene lookup returns CDR1 LNHDA and CDR2 SQIVND (reference sequence). Trimming took 3 bases from V and 7 from J, leaving 12 bases between them. This CDR3 has 14 amino acids. The chain's CDR3 is CASSMVGGSEKLFF. CDR3 bases: TGTGCCAGTAGTATGGTTGGAGGGAGTGAAAAACTGTTTTTT.

The J gene is TRBJ2-2, the V gene TRBV5-1, with D possibly TRBD1 on 5 matching bases. Between the trimmed V and J ends, which lost 0 bases and 2 bases, there was a span of 11 bases. Per germline, CDR1 SGHRS and CDR2 YFSETQ. This CDR3 is built from 16 residues. For the CDR3, the DNA is TGCGCCAGCAGCTTGGTTGGTAGGGGAAACACCGGGGAGCTGTTTTTT. It is translated as CASSLVGRGNTGELFF.

In its sample, this clone was seen a few times. The rearrangement uses TRBV5-1 and TRBJ2-5; 7 bases agree with TRBD1. With 7 bases clipped from V and 5 bases from J, the junction kept 11 bases outside the gene matches. The germline gives CDR1 SGHRS, CDR2 YFSETQ. This CDR3 has 14 residues. CDR3 residues: CASARDSKVETQYF. CDR3 nucleotides: TGCGCCAGCGCCCGGGACAGCAAGGTGGAGACCCAGTACTTC.